This paragraph covers one T cell receptor beta chain sequence. The antigen is not known. 60 Vbeta and 13 Jbeta primers were used in PCR. Only in-frame clones appear in the TCRdb table, and some are missing; sequencing was by immunoSEQ multiplex PCR. This sample has over 200,000 clones, with 77% found just once. The donors gave bone marrow, and they were healthy. The data were taken from a study of cytomegalovirus exposure and HLA in healthy donors. Points from the study as a whole: Analysis performed later showed TCR beta chains linked to HLA being more clonally expanded than equally common others.

The CDR3 contains 17 residues. Deletions cut 0 bases from V and 4 bases from J, with 18 bases between. The germline CDR1 and CDR2 sequences are WSHSY and SAAADI. This rearrangement joins TRBV10-2 to TRBJ1-2; possible D gene TRBD1, 5 bases. Material: PBMCs. This TCR came from an older woman in good health and CMV-seropositive. The CDR3 reads CASSESPAGGMAYGYTF. CDR3 DNA: TGCGCCAGCAGTGAGTCTCCCGCGGGGGGAATGGCCTATGGCTACACCTTC.